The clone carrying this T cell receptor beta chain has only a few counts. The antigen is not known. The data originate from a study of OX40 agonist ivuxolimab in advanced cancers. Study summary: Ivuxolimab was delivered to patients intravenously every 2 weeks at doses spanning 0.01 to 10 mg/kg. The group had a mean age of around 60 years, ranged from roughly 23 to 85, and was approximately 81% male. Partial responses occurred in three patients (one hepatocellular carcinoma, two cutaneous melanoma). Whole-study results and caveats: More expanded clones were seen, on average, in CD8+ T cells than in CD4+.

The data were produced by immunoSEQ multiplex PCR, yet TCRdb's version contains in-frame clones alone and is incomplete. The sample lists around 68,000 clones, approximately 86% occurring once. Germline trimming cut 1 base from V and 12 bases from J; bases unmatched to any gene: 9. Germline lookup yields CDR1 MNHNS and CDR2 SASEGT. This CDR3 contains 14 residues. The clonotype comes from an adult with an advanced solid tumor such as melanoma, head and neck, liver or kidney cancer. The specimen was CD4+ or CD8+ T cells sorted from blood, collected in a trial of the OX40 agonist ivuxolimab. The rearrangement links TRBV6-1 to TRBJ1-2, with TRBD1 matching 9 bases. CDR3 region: CASSEGRDRAYNTF. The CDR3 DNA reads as TGTGCCAGCAGTGAAGGGCGGGACAGGGCCTATAACACCTTC.